One and the same sample provided the 27 T cell receptor beta chains below, sequenced in a study of cytomegalovirus exposure and HLA in healthy donors. TCRdb's copy holds only in-frame clones and misses some; the assay was immunoSEQ multiplex PCR. The data hold about 140,000 clones, with roughly 81% observed a single time. Material: PBMCs. Receptors were obtained from a young woman in good health and CMV-seronegative.

The genes are TRBV4-1 and TRBJ2-7, with D maybe TRBD2 (6 bases). Per germline, CDR1 MGHRA and CDR2 YSYEKL. The V gene lost 4 bases and the J gene lost 3 bases, with 13 bases spanning the gap. CDR3 size: 14 residues. CDR3 sequence: CASSRELANYEQYF. In DNA form, the CDR3 reads TGCGCCAGCAGCCGCGAACTAGCAAACTACGAGCAGTACTTC.

The chain carries TRBV7-3 and TRBJ2-3; TRBD2 aligns across 9 bases. Unmatched junction bases numbered 16, after V lost 7 bases and J lost 5 bases. The CDR3 is made up of 17 amino acids. The germline V gene has CDR1 SGHTA and CDR2 FQGTGA. The CDR3 is CASTLGVGGGAGDTQYF. The CDR3 coding sequence is TGTGCCAGCACCTTGGGAGTCGGCGGGGGGGCAGGAGATACGCAGTATTTT.

V and J are TRBV5-6 and TRBJ1-1; tentative D call: TRBD1 (5 bases). The CDR3 has 14 residues. The V end was cut by 3 bases, the J end by 1 base, with 10 bases between. Per the germline V gene, CDR1 is SGHDT and CDR2 is YYEEEE. CDR3 nucleotide sequence: TGTGCCAGCAGCTGGATTACAGGGAACACTGAAGCTTTCTTT. Translated: CASSWITGNTEAFF.

The V gene is TRBV7-9, the J gene TRBJ1-5; 10 nucleotides match TRBD1. The CDR3 spans 15 residues. The germline CDR1 and CDR2 sequences are SEHNR and FQNEAQ (reference sequence). With V trimmed by 5 bases and J by 7 bases, 8 bases remained unmatched. The CDR3 protein is CASSAGTGDQQPQHF. The CDR3 nucleotides read TGTGCCAGCAGCGCCGGGACAGGGGATCAGCAGCCCCAGCATTTT.

The chain has TRBV5-1 and TRBJ2-5, with 9 bases fitting TRBD2. Germline V gene sequence: CDR1 SGHRS, CDR2 YFSETQ. The CDR3 extends over 16 amino acids. The V and J ends lost 4 bases and 2 bases, in that order; junction bases with no gene match: 9. In DNA form, the CDR3 reads TGCGCCAGCAGCCAACCGGGACTAGCTGGACAAGAGACCCAGTACTTC. It specifies CASSQPGLAGQETQYF.

This clone showed up just once. The rearrangement links TRBV6-5 to TRBJ2-1, with TRBD2 matching over 9 bases. Losses at the gene ends were 0 bases for V and 5 bases for J; bases not matched to a gene: 5. The CDR3 runs to 16 residues. Germline CDR1 and CDR2: MNHEY and SVGAGI. CDR3 residues: CASSYSSRGGDNEQFF. The CDR3 DNA sequence: TGTGCCAGCAGTTACTCTAGCCGCGGGGGGGACAATGAGCAGTTCTTC.

The rearrangement links TRBV19 to TRBJ1-2; TRBD1 matches 8 bases. The V gene's germline CDR1 is LNHDA and CDR2 SQIVND (reference sequence). The CDR3 is 13 residues long. V was pared by 6 bases and J by 6 bases, with 6 bases of the junction left unmatched. CDR3 protein: CASRPDRDDGYTF. The CDR3, as DNA: TGTGCCAGTAGGCCGGACAGGGATGATGGCTACACCTTC.

The rearrangement links TRBV28 to TRBJ1-2; 10 bases match TRBD1. This CDR3 has 13 amino acids. Germline V gene data show CDR1 as MDHEN and CDR2 as SYDVKM. J lost 5 bases, V lost 4 bases, and 1 base had no gene match. CDR3 protein: CASSSDRGYGYTF. The DNA of the CDR3 is TGTGCCAGCAGTTCGGACAGGGGGTATGGCTACACCTTC.

This clone was seen only once. The V call is TRBV2, the J call TRBJ1-1; 7 positions match TRBD1. The CDR3 has 12 residues. Trimming took 7 bases from V and 5 from J; bases not matched to a gene: 4. Germline CDR1 SNHLY, CDR2 FYNNEI. Here the CDR3 DNA reads TGTGCCAGCAAGACACAGGGGACTGAAGCTTTCTTT. Translation: CASKTQGTEAFF.

This rearrangement joins TRBV5-1 to TRBJ2-5; D is perhaps TRBD2 (6 bases). This CDR3 has 15 residues. Germline V gives CDR1 SGHRS, CDR2 YFSETQ. V lost 0 bases to trimming and J lost 5 bases, with 14 bases between them. This CDR3 reads CASSLAAGLGETQYF. CDR3 nucleotides: TGCGCCAGCAGCTTGGCCGCGGGGCTGGGGGAGACCCAGTACTTC. Combining the CDR3 with reference TRBV5-1 and TRBJ2-5 gives the whole variable domain KAGVTQTPRYLIKTRGQQVTLSCSPISGHRSVSWYQQTPGQGLQFLFEYFSETQRNKGNFPGRFSGRQFSNSRSEMNVSTLELGDSALYLCASSLAAGLGETQYFGPGTRLLVL.

The chain carries TRBV5-4 and TRBJ1-1; D is perhaps TRBD1 (5 bases). V lost 1 base and J lost 3, with 13 bases in between. Germline CDR1 is SGHNT and CDR2 is YYREEE (reference sequence). CDR3 size: 15 residues. The CDR3 is CASSLFVGPYTEAFF. As DNA, the CDR3 is TGTGCCAGCAGCTTGTTCGTGGGGCCATACACTGAAGCTTTCTTT.

A word on this clone: Other DNA sequences in the sample encode the same CDR3. The rearrangement links TRBV27 to TRBJ1-2, with D perhaps TRBD1 (5 bases). Germline loops: CDR1 MNHEY, CDR2 SMNVEV (reference sequence). The germline V and J ends were trimmed by 0 bases and 2 bases, with 13 bases remaining between them. The CDR3 is 16 amino acids. The CDR3 sequence is CASSLSSWGGNYGYTF. CDR3 DNA: TGTGCCAGCAGTTTATCATCGTGGGGGGGGAACTATGGCTACACCTTC.

This clone appeared many times. In DNA form, the CDR3 reads TGTGCCAGCAGCTTAGGCCGAGGGCGGAATTCACCCCTCCACTTT. Its translation: CASSLGRGRNSPLHF. The gene calls are TRBV13 and TRBJ1-6, with D unclear. Looked up from germline, CDR1 is PRHDT and CDR2 is FYEKMQ (reference sequence). V lost 0 bases and J lost 7, with 10 bases in between. This CDR3 region has 15 residues.

This sequence joins TRBV11-2 and TRBJ2-7; 7 nucleotides align to TRBD1. V gave up 5 bases and J gave up 7 bases; unmatched junction bases: 14. This CDR3 contains 15 residues. Looked up from germline, CDR1 is SGHAT and CDR2 is FQNNGV. The CDR3 is CASSRSGTALREQYF. The DNA of the CDR3 is TGTGCCAGCAGCCGCTCCGGGACAGCGCTTAGGGAGCAGTACTTC.

This clone was found once. The chain couples TRBV11-2 to TRBJ2-1; 8 bases line up with TRBD1. Trimming cost V 5 bases and J 9 bases; bases outside gene matches: 3. The length of the CDR3 is 12 residues. Germline CDR1 and CDR2: SGHAT and FQNNGV. The CDR3 loop is CASSLQGAEQFF. The CDR3 nucleotides are TGTGCCAGCAGCCTGCAGGGGGCTGAGCAGTTCTTC.

The chain has TRBV10-3 and TRBJ1-1, with D unresolved. The V and J ends lost 11 bases and 1 base respectively, with 8 bases between them. Germline V gives CDR1 ENHRY, CDR2 SYGVKD. CDR3 length equals 11 residues. The CDR3, as DNA: TGTGCCTCGGTCGAGAACACTGAAGCTTTCTTT. As protein: CASVENTEAFF.

The chain links TRBV2 to TRBJ2-7, with TRBD1 identical over 7 bases. Unmatched junction bases numbered 2, after V lost 6 bases and J lost 0 bases. The CDR3 contains 13 residues. The germline CDR1 and CDR2 sequences are SNHLY and FYNNEI. CDR3 DNA sequence: TGTGCCAGCAGGGGACAGTACTCCTACGAGCAGTACTTC. This codes for CASRGQYSYEQYF.

This rearrangement joins TRBV18 to TRBJ2-7, with D perhaps TRBD1 (6 bases). The CDR3 is made up of 15 amino acids. The V and J ends lost 1 base and 5 bases respectively, with 15 bases between them. Germline CDR1 is KGHSH and CDR2 is LQKENI. CDR3 nucleotide sequence: TGTGCCAGCTCACCACAACAGGGAATCGGGGACGAGCAGTACTTC. Amino acid sequence: CASSPQQGIGDEQYF.

Only a few counts were recorded for this clone. The V and J genes are TRBV6-5 and TRBJ1-6; 7 bases are a match to TRBD1. The V gene's germline CDR1 is MNHEY and CDR2 SVGAGI. CDR3 length equals 13 residues. With V trimmed by 5 bases and J by 15 bases, 10 bases remained unmatched. As DNA, the CDR3 is TGTGCCAGCAGTACGCAAGACAGGGCTAACCTCCACTTT. This codes for CASSTQDRANLHF.

This clone has a handful of counts. The chain combines TRBV7-2 with TRBJ1-2; the match to TRBD1 covers 9 bases. The V segment lost 6 bases and the J segment 4 bases; nucleotides outside the gene matches: 9. CDR3 length: 15 amino acids. In germline, CDR1 is SGHTA, CDR2 FQGNSA. CDR3 coding DNA: TGTGCCAGCAGGACCGGGACAGGGCTTGGCTATGGCTACACCTTC. This encodes CASRTGTGLGYGYTF.

This clone is a singleton in its sample. DNA for the CDR3: TGTGCCAGCTCGGTATTAGCGGGGGATCCGGGCTCCTACGAGCAGTACTTC. Protein: CASSVLAGDPGSYEQYF. The chain uses TRBV18 and TRBJ2-7; the match to TRBD2 covers 9 bases. The V segment lost 6 bases and the J segment 0 bases; nucleotides outside the gene matches: 12. The CDR3 spans 17 residues. Germline CDR1 KGHSH, CDR2 LQKENI.

This chain links TRBV28 with TRBJ2-3, with 13 bases fitting TRBD2. Germline assignment: CDR1 MDHEN and CDR2 SYDVKM. The CDR3 extends over 19 amino acids. V lost 1 base to trimming and J lost 2 bases; unmatched junction nucleotides: 9. CDR3 region: CASSLFSGLAGALTDTQYF. CDR3 coding DNA: TGTGCCAGCAGTTTATTTTCAGGACTAGCGGGGGCCCTCACAGATACGCAGTATTTT.

The chain uses TRBV19 and TRBJ2-7; perhaps TRBD1 as D (5 bases). V was clipped by 4 bases and J by 0 bases, with 16 bases between them. Germline lookup yields CDR1 LNHDA and CDR2 SQIVND (reference sequence). CDR3 size: 16 residues. The CDR3 spells CASSKEDSTLSYEQYF. In nucleotides, the CDR3 is TGTGCCAGTAGTAAAGAAGACAGTACCCTCTCCTACGAGCAGTACTTC.

The J gene is TRBJ1-1, the V gene TRBV6-6; 7 bases line up with TRBD1. CDR1 MNHNY and CDR2 SVGAGI come from the germline V gene (reference sequence). The V segment lost 4 bases and the J segment 0 bases; nucleotides outside the gene matches: 8. The CDR3 is 16 amino acids. CDR3 nucleotide sequence: TGTGCCAGCAGTTTCCCGGGACAGCCAATGAACACTGAAGCTTTCTTT. Translating it yields CASSFPGQPMNTEAFF.

The genes are TRBV7-9 and TRBJ2-3; 11 bases line up with TRBD2. Germline-derived CDR1 and CDR2 are SEHNR and FQNEAQ (reference sequence). V lost 3 bases to trimming and J lost 0 bases; unmatched junction nucleotides: 8. CDR3 size: 18 residues. The CDR3 spells CASSFSSGGVPSTDTQYF. The CDR3 bases are TGTGCCAGCAGCTTCAGTAGCGGGGGGGTTCCTAGCACAGATACGCAGTATTTT.

The V and J genes are TRBV7-9 and TRBJ2-7, with TRBD1 identical over 9 bases. The ends lost 5 bases at V and 5 bases at J; junction bases unmatched: 1. CDR1 SEHNR and CDR2 FQNEAQ come from the germline V gene (reference sequence). The CDR3 consists of 12 residues. The CDR3 loop reads CASSRDRDEQYF. The CDR3 DNA sequence: TGTGCCAGCAGCAGGGACAGGGACGAGCAGTACTTC.

The V call is TRBV7-2, the J call TRBJ2-7, with 9 bases that match TRBD2. The germline V gene has CDR1 SGHTA and CDR2 FQGNSA. The CDR3 runs 15 residues. With 1 base clipped from V and 5 bases from J, the junction kept 6 bases outside the gene matches. The CDR3 loop is CASSLVASGAHEQYF. The CDR3, as DNA: TGTGCCAGCAGCTTAGTGGCTAGCGGGGCCCACGAGCAGTACTTC.